The 26 T cell receptor beta chains presented below share a single source sample, sequenced in a study of CD8 T cells in ankylosing spondylitis. Via MiXCR, TCRdb re-called the 5' RACE reads, giving one row per CDR3 protein. Among around 120,000 distinct CDR3 sequences listed, around 15% were seen once. The specimen was blood, either unsorted or a sorted T cell fraction (not recorded which). All receptors derive from a female donor with ankylosing spondylitis or in good health (not recorded which).

The chain employs TRBV28 and TRBJ1-6; 7 positions match TRBD1. The CDR3 is 15 amino acids. Germline V gives CDR1 MDHEN, CDR2 SYDVKM. Trimming took 7 bases from V and 9 from J; bases not matched to a gene: 12. The CDR3 bases are TGTGCCAGCAATTTTGTAGACAGGGCCACTTCACCCCTCCACTTT. It translates to CASNFVDRATSPLHF.

This clonotype was counted ten times or more. Here the CDR3 DNA reads TGTGCCAGTTATACAGGGACTGAAGCTTTCTTT. It codes for CASYTGTEAFF. This chain joins TRBV6-5 and TRBJ1-1; a weak D match, TRBD1 (6 bases). V dropped 9 bases and J dropped 5 bases, with 10 bases sitting between them. This CDR3 contains 11 residues. The germline V gene has CDR1 MNHEY and CDR2 SVGAGI.

In this sample, this clonotype turned up a few times. The V call is TRBV20-1, the J call TRBJ1-4, with 7 bases fitting TRBD1. CDR1 and CDR2 from the germline V gene are DFQATT and SNEGSKA (reference sequence). The J segment lost 4 bases and the V segment lost 3 bases, leaving 8 bases of the junction unmatched. This CDR3 is 15 amino acids long. CDR3 coding DNA: TGCAGTGCTAGTAGCCCGGGACAGCTTAATGAAAAACTGTTTTTT. It codes for CSASSPGQLNEKLFF.

This clonotype has more than one count but fewer than ten. The V and J genes are TRBV11-2 and TRBJ2-1; 7 bases are shared with TRBD2. CDR3 length equals 15 residues. Trimming at V came to 3 bases and at J to 4 bases, leaving 6 bases not matched to a gene. Germline V gene lookup returns CDR1 SGHAT and CDR2 FQNNGV. The CDR3 DNA follows: TGTGCCAGCAGCTTCGAGCGGGGAGGATACAATGAGCAGTTCTTC. It encodes CASSFERGGYNEQFF.

This rearrangement joins TRBV5-1 to TRBJ1-4; perhaps TRBD1 as D (5 bases). The CDR3 sequence is 14 residues long. CDR1 and CDR2 (germline): SGHRS, YFSETQ. V dropped 1 base and J dropped 8 bases, with 12 bases sitting between them. The CDR3 DNA follows: TGCGCCAGCAGCTTGAATGGGGGAGACGAAAAACTGTTTTTT. This sequence encodes CASSLNGGDEKLFF.

This clonotype has ten or more counts. The chain couples TRBV7-8 to TRBJ1-1; D unclear. V was cut by 5 bases and J by 4 bases, with 11 bases left in between. The CDR3 covers 13 residues. Looked up from germline, CDR1 is SGHVS and CDR2 is FQNEAQ. The CDR3, as DNA: TGTGCCAGCAGCGCGGTGGAAGTCACTGAAGCTTTCTTT. Amino acids: CASSAVEVTEAFF. The variable domain in full, with the rest retrieved from reference TRBV7-8 and TRBJ1-1, is GAGVSQSPRYKVAKRGQDVALRCDPISGHVSLFWYQQALGQGPEFLTYFQNEAQLDKSGLPSDRFFAERPEGSVSTLKIQRTQQEDSAVYLCASSAVEVTEAFFGQGTRLTVV.

There are many counts of this clonotype. This chain connects TRBV20-1 to TRBJ2-7; 9 positions agree with TRBD2. The ends lost 2 bases at V and 7 bases at J; junction bases unmatched: 6. CDR1 and CDR2 (germline): DFQATT, SNEGSKA (reference sequence). This CDR3 spans 13 amino acids. CDR3 sequence: CSARKAGGGEQYF. CDR3 bases: TGCAGTGCTAGAAAAGCGGGAGGTGGGGAGCAGTACTTC.

In this sample, this clonotype turned up a few times. The J gene is TRBJ1-5, the V gene TRBV19, with 8 bases that match TRBD1. Germline V gives CDR1 LNHDA, CDR2 SQIVND (reference sequence). After removal of 5 bases from V and 5 bases from J, the junction contained 5 bases not matched to a gene. The CDR3 has 14 residues. The CDR3 reads CASSRTGQDQPQHF. CDR3 DNA: TGTGCCAGTAGTCGGACAGGGCAGGATCAGCCCCAGCATTTT.

This clonotype was counted between two and nine times. The chain carries TRBV6-1 and TRBJ2-7; a weak D match, TRBD1 (6 bases). This CDR3 is 13 amino acids long. Germline V gene data show CDR1 as MNHNS and CDR2 as SASEGT. Trimming took off 4 bases at V and 2 bases at J, with 9 bases between the two ends. DNA of the CDR3: TGTGCCAGCAGTGCGGACAGTACCTACGAGCAGTACTTC. Encoded protein: CASSADSTYEQYF.

This clonotype was found a few times. One junction end disagrees with the germline gene, perhaps due to a read error. CDR3 region: CASSETGFGETRYF. In DNA form, the CDR3 reads TGTGCCAGCAGTGAAACGGGGTTCGGGGAGACCCGGTACTTC. The chain links TRBV2 to TRBJ2-5, with D possibly matching TRBD2 (5 bases). Germline V gene sequence: CDR1 SNHLY, CDR2 FYNNEI. This CDR3 has 14 residues.

V gene TRBV4-1 combines with J gene TRBJ2-1, with TRBD2 matching over 9 bases. The CDR3 consists of 15 residues. The trim removed 2 bases at V and 4 bases at J, leaving 3 bases unmatched. Looked up from germline, CDR1 is MGHRA and CDR2 is YSYEKL. DNA for the CDR3: TGCGCCAGCAGCCAACGACTAGCGGATTACAATGAGCAGTTCTTC. Its protein product is CASSQRLADYNEQFF.

This clonotype was seen a few times. The chain joins TRBV12-3 or TRBV12-4 to TRBJ1-5, with 9 bases that match TRBD1. With 6 bases clipped from V and 4 bases from J, the junction kept 7 bases outside the gene matches. This CDR3 comprises 15 residues. CDR3 DNA: TGTGCCAGCAGAGTACAGGGGGCAACAAATCAGCCCCAGCATTTT. This codes for CASRVQGATNQPQHF.

This clonotype came up a few times. V and J are TRBV2 and TRBJ1-6, with D uncertain. This CDR3 comprises 14 residues. V lost 2 bases, J lost 4 bases, and 6 bases lay in between. Per the germline V gene, CDR1 is SNHLY and CDR2 is FYNNEI. This CDR3 is CASSEQPYNSPLHF. In nucleotides, the CDR3 is TGTGCCAGCAGTGAACAGCCTTATAATTCACCCCTCCACTTT. Looking up the rest from reference TRBV2 and TRBJ1-6 gives the full variable domain: EPEVTQTPSHQVTQMGQEVILRCVPISNHLYFYWYRQILGQKVEFLVSFYNNEISEKSEIFDDQFSVERPDGSNFTLKIRSTKLEDSAMYFCASSEQPYNSPLHFGNGTRLTVT.

The V gene is TRBV7-9, the J gene TRBJ2-1; possibly TRBD1 for D (7 bases). The germline V gene encodes CDR1 SEHNR and CDR2 FQNEAQ (reference sequence). V shed 3 bases and J shed 7 bases, with 13 bases lying between them. The CDR3 totals 14 residues. Written as DNA, the CDR3 is TGTGCCAGCAGCTTCGCACAGGGGAGGAATGAGCAGTTCTTC. Protein sequence: CASSFAQGRNEQFF. Filled out from reference TRBV7-9 and TRBJ2-1, the complete variable domain reads DTGVSQNPRHKITKRGQNVTFRCDPISEHNRLYWYRQTLGQGPEFLTYFQNEAQLEKSRLLSDRFSAERPKGSFSTLEIQRTEQGDSAMYLCASSFAQGRNEQFFGPGTRLTVL.

This clonotype was counted between two and nine times. The rearrangement joins TRBV27 to TRBJ1-1; 8 positions match TRBD1. This CDR3 spans 13 amino acids. CDR1 and CDR2 (germline): MNHEY, SMNVEV (reference sequence). Germline trimming cut 5 bases from V and 8 bases from J; bases unmatched to any gene: 7. This chain's CDR3 is CASSLSSGGEAFF. CDR3 sequence (DNA): TGTGCCAGCAGTCTCAGTTCAGGGGGCGAAGCTTTCTTT.

This chain uses TRBV7-2 with TRBJ1-1; a weak D match, TRBD1 (5 bases). V was shortened by 2 bases and J by 0 bases, with 10 bases between the two germline ends. Germline CDR1 SGHTA, CDR2 FQGNSA. The CDR3 contains 15 residues. CDR3 sequence (DNA): TGTGCCAGCAGCTTATGGGACCCGTTGAACACTGAAGCTTTCTTT. Translation: CASSLWDPLNTEAFF.

This clonotype has a count of ten or more. This sequence joins TRBV20-1 and TRBJ2-7, with unresolved D. The CDR3 covers 14 residues. Germline lookup yields CDR1 DFQATT and CDR2 SNEGSKA (reference sequence). V was pared by 0 bases and J by 5 bases, with 14 bases between. This CDR3 reads CSARDDVRFHEQYF. CDR3 coding DNA: TGCAGTGCTAGAGATGATGTCAGGTTCCACGAGCAGTACTTC.

Only a few counts were recorded for this clonotype. The rearrangement joins TRBV5-1 to TRBJ2-4; no clear D gene. Looked up from germline, CDR1 is SGHRS and CDR2 is YFSETQ. V lost 0 bases to trimming and J lost 9 bases, with 13 bases between them. The CDR3 sequence is 14 residues long. The CDR3 coding sequence is TGCGCCAGCAGCTTGGAGCAGCCTCCTCGCATTCAGTACTTC. Translating gives CASSLEQPPRIQYF.

This clonotype was seen a few times. This rearrangement joins TRBV15 to TRBJ2-5, with unresolved D. CDR1 and CDR2 from the germline V gene are LNHNV and YYDKDF (reference sequence). The CDR3 sequence is 11 residues long. V shed 5 bases and J shed 4 bases, with 5 bases lying between them. In DNA form, the CDR3 reads TGTGCCACCAGCCTAGTAGAGACCCAGTACTTC. This translates into CATSLVETQYF.

This clonotype was recorded many times. The V and J genes are TRBV6-1 and TRBJ1-5, with 7 bases matching TRBD1. V was clipped by 6 bases and J by 0 bases; unmatched bases: 8. This CDR3 comprises 16 residues. Germline CDR1 is MNHNS and CDR2 is SASEGT. In DNA form, the CDR3 reads TGTGCCAGCAGCCGAGGGGGACAGTATAGCAATCAGCCCCAGCATTTT. Translating it yields CASSRGGQYSNQPQHF.

This clonotype was counted many times. The J gene is TRBJ2-7, the V gene TRBV10-3; 7 positions match TRBD2. The CDR3 covers 15 residues. CDR1 ENHRY and CDR2 SYGVKD come from the germline V gene. The junction had 7 bases not matched to a gene; V was cut back by 2 bases and J by 3 bases. The CDR3 nucleotides are TGTGCCATCAGTGAGCCGGGACTACTTATCTACGAGCAGTACTTC. Residues: CAISEPGLLIYEQYF.

This clonotype was counted only a few times. V is TRBV11-2 and J is TRBJ2-3, with TRBD2 matching over 12 bases. The V gene's germline CDR1 is SGHAT and CDR2 FQNNGV. The CDR3 runs to 16 residues. The V segment lost 4 bases and the J segment 3 bases; nucleotides outside the gene matches: 5. As DNA, the CDR3 is TGTGCCAGCAGCTCACTAGCGGGAGGAATAACAGATACGCAGTATTTT. As protein: CASSSLAGGITDTQYF.

V is TRBV11-2 and J is TRBJ2-7; 8 bases match TRBD2. The V segment lost 5 bases and the J segment 7 bases; nucleotides outside the gene matches: 4. CDR1 is SGHAT and CDR2 is FQNNGV in the germline V gene. This CDR3 spans 12 amino acids. The CDR3 spells CASSGTRREQYF. The CDR3 region has the DNA TGTGCCAGCAGCGGGACTAGGAGGGAGCAGTACTTC.

This clonotype turned up a few times. The chain recombines TRBV11-1 with TRBJ1-1, with 12 positions matching TRBD1. The CDR3 has 18 amino acids. Trimming removed 5 bases from V and 5 bases from J; junction bases left unmatched: 15. In germline, CDR1 is SGHAT, CDR2 FQDESV (reference sequence). CDR3 bases: TGTGCCAGCAGCCAATTGCCGGGACAGGGGGCAAGGAGGACTGAAGCTTTCTTT. It codes for CASSQLPGQGARRTEAFF.

The sample holds a few counts of this clonotype. This chain joins TRBV7-9 and TRBJ1-1; 9 bases match TRBD1. This CDR3 has 13 amino acids. Looked up from germline, CDR1 is SEHNR and CDR2 is FQNEAQ (reference sequence). V trimming: 8 bases; J trimming: 1 base; junction bases outside the gene matches: 2. CDR3 protein: CASGQGRNTEAFF. For the CDR3, the DNA is TGTGCCAGCGGACAGGGGAGGAACACTGAAGCTTTCTTT.

This clonotype has ten or more counts. J is TRBJ1-1 and V is TRBV12-3 or TRBV12-4; D gene unclear. V lost 2 bases and J 1 base, leaving 5 bases between the germline ends. CDR3 length equals 13 residues. The CDR3 DNA follows: TGTGCCAGCAGTTTAAACGGGAACACTGAAGCTTTCTTT. It yields the protein CASSLNGNTEAFF.